Each of the 30 T cell receptor beta chains below was sequenced from the same sample in a study of T cell responses to AZD1222 COVID-19 vaccine. This table comes from immunoSEQ multiplex PCR, and its TCRdb copy is limited to in-frame clones, with some not included. The sample records about 100,000 clones, roughly 87% being singletons. Sequenced material: peripheral blood, taken on day 0 of AZD1222 vaccination. The receptors originated from an adult in good health.

With respect to this clone: This sample also contains other DNA sequences that code for the same CDR3. The chain carries TRBV10-3 and TRBJ2-3, with D hard to call. Germline-derived CDR1 and CDR2 are ENHRY and SYGVKD. The CDR3 spans 14 residues. The V end was cut by 2 bases, the J end by 2 bases, with 8 bases between. CDR3 residues: CAISEGQDTDTQYF. The DNA of the CDR3 is TGTGCCATCAGTGAGGGGCAGGACACAGATACGCAGTATTTT.

The chain carries TRBV13 and TRBJ1-1; D remains unclear. CDR3 size: 13 residues. Germline CDR1 PRHDT, CDR2 FYEKMQ (reference sequence). The V end was cut by 4 bases, the J end by 7 bases, with 13 bases between. The CDR3 here is CASSYSAVSEAFF. The CDR3 nucleotides are TGTGCCAGCAGCTACTCTGCCGTAAGTGAAGCTTTCTTT.

The genes are TRBV21-1 and TRBJ1-3; the table's D gene call, TRBD1, was not cross checked with the DNA. TRBV21-1 constitutes a pseudogene. The CDR3 totals 15 residues. For the CDR3, the DNA is TGTGCCAGCAGCAAAACAGCAACCACTGGAAACACCATATATTTT. Translating gives CASSKTATTGNTIYF.

The V gene is TRBV5-1, the J gene TRBJ2-7; tentatively, D is TRBD2 (6 bases). This CDR3 is built from 14 residues. Trimming shortened V by 0 bases and J by 11 bases, and 18 bases separated the two germline ends. Germline CDR1 is SGHRS and CDR2 is YFSETQ. The CDR3 DNA reads TGCGCCAGCAGCTTGGATCAAGGGACTCAAGTGAAGTACTTC. The encoded protein is CASSLDQGTQVKYF.

The chain recombines TRBV30 with TRBJ1-5; 8 nucleotides line up with TRBD1. The CDR3 sequence is 15 residues long. Germline V CDR1 and CDR2: GTSNPN, SVGIG (reference sequence). V lost 2 bases, J lost 7 bases, and 10 bases stayed unmatched. CDR3 loop: CAWSPTRQGLQPQHF. The CDR3 DNA reads TGTGCCTGGAGTCCCACCCGACAGGGGCTACAGCCCCAGCATTTT.

V is TRBV25-1 and J is TRBJ1-6, with a tentative D call TRBD1 (6 bases). V was pared by 6 bases and J by 0 bases, with 12 bases between. Germline CDR1 MGHDK, CDR2 SYGVNS. The CDR3 contains 16 residues. The CDR3 DNA is TGTGCCAGCAGCGACACAGGGAGCTCCTATAATTCACCCCTCCACTTT. It translates to CASSDTGSSYNSPLHF.

This clone turned up a few times. The genes are TRBV3-1 (or the pseudogene TRBV3-2) and TRBJ2-7; no definite D call. The germline gives CDR1 LGHDT, CDR2 YNNKEL (reference sequence). Trimming removed 1 base at V and 2 bases at J, with 6 bases between. The CDR3 runs to 13 residues. In nucleotides, the CDR3 is TGTGCCAGCAGCCAAGGAATACCCTACGAGCAGTACTTC. Protein sequence: CASSQGIPYEQYF.

This clone showed up just a few times. The CDR3 nucleotides read TGTGCCAGCAGCTTATATACGGGCGCTTACGAGCAGTACTTC. It encodes CASSLYTGAYEQYF. The V gene is TRBV7-9, the J gene TRBJ2-7; D gene ambiguous. V dropped 2 bases and J dropped 4 bases, with 12 bases sitting between them. Germline CDR1 is SEHNR and CDR2 is FQNEAQ (reference sequence). CDR3 length: 14 residues.

The V gene is TRBV28, the J gene TRBJ1-6; TRBD1 is a possible D gene (5 bases). This CDR3 has 15 residues. The germline V gene has CDR1 MDHEN and CDR2 SYDVKM. Trimming took 3 bases from V and 8 from J, leaving 14 bases between them. This CDR3 reads CASSLGVIVYSPLHF. The CDR3 DNA reads as TGTGCCAGCAGTTTGGGGGTCATAGTTTATTCACCCCTCCACTTT.

The gene calls are TRBV10-3 and TRBJ2-1; the D is unclear. The ends were cut back, 2 bases at V and 7 bases at J, with 9 bases in the middle. Germline values: CDR1 ENHRY, CDR2 SYGVKD. This CDR3 is 13 amino acids long. CDR3 sequence (DNA): TGTGCCATCAGTGAGAACTTATCGAATGAGCAGTTCTTC. Its translation is CAISENLSNEQFF.

J is TRBJ1-4 and V is TRBV5-4; 10 bases match TRBD1. The CDR3 covers 16 residues. Germline V lookup: CDR1 SGHNT, CDR2 YYREEE (reference sequence). V shed 3 bases and J 7 bases; nucleotides not matched to a gene: 9. The CDR3 coding sequence is TGTGCCAGCAGCTCGGAGACAGGGGGCGCGGGTGAAAAACTGTTTTTT. Translating it yields CASSSETGGAGEKLFF.

The gene calls are TRBV5-5 and TRBJ1-2; D possibly corresponds to TRBD1 (5 bases). The V gene lost 4 bases and the J gene lost 8 bases, with 15 bases spanning the gap. There are 13 residues in the CDR3. Looked up from germline, CDR1 is SGHKS and CDR2 is YYEKEE (reference sequence). CDR3 DNA sequence: TGTGCCAGCAGCCACCCTGGGACCAGGGGCTACACCTTC. Translating gives CASSHPGTRGYTF.

The chain couples TRBV7-2 to TRBJ2-4, with a tentative D call TRBD2 (5 bases). Trimming removed 5 bases from V and 4 bases from J, with 15 bases in between. The CDR3 extends over 15 amino acids. Germline V gene lookup returns CDR1 SGHTA and CDR2 FQGNSA. The CDR3 loop reads CASSPAARDKNIQYF. The CDR3 DNA is TGTGCCAGCAGCCCCGCCGCCCGGGATAAAAACATTCAGTACTTC. Looking up the rest from reference TRBV7-2 and TRBJ2-4 gives the full variable domain: GAGVSQSPSNKVTEKGKDVELRCDPISGHTALYWYRQSLGQGLEFLIYFQGNSAPDKSGLPSDRFSAERTGGSVSTLTIQRTQQEDSAVYLCASSPAARDKNIQYFGAGTRLSVL.

This chain joins TRBV11-2 and TRBJ2-5, with no clear D. CDR1 and CDR2 (germline): SGHAT, FQNNGV. The V gene lost 5 bases and the J gene lost 2 bases, with 9 bases spanning the gap. The CDR3 consists of 13 residues. The CDR3 sequence is CASSTGSQETQYF. The CDR3 DNA is TGTGCCAGCAGCACCGGGTCGCAAGAGACCCAGTACTTC. Using reference TRBV11-2 and TRBJ2-5 for the parts outside the CDR3, the full variable domain is EAGVAQSPRYKIIEKRQSVAFWCNPISGHATLYWYQQILGQGPKLLIQFQNNGVVDDSQLPKDRFSAERLKGVDSTLKIQPAKLEDSAVYLCASSTGSQETQYFGPGTRLLVL.

This chain connects TRBV3-1 (or the pseudogene TRBV3-2) to TRBJ2-7, with 10 bases identical to TRBD1. The germline gives CDR1 LGHDT, CDR2 YNNKEL (reference sequence). With V trimmed by 4 bases and J by 5 bases, 11 bases remained unmatched. The CDR3 is made up of 16 amino acids. CDR3: CASSLYRGTGANEQYF. The CDR3 DNA is TGTGCCAGCAGCCTTTACCGCGGGACAGGGGCGAACGAGCAGTACTTC.

The chain employs TRBV10-3 and TRBJ2-1; TRBD2 aligns across 12 bases. J gave up 5 bases and V 6 bases, and 5 bases lay outside the gene matches. CDR3 size: 15 residues. Germline-derived CDR1 and CDR2 are ENHRY and SYGVKD. CDR3 DNA: TGTGCCATCAGAGACGGACTAGCGGGAAACAATGAGCAGTTCTTC. Amino acids: CAIRDGLAGNNEQFF.

The chain is built from TRBV6-5 and TRBJ1-2, with 7 positions matching TRBD1. The V gene's germline CDR1 is MNHEY and CDR2 SVGAGI. The CDR3 has 13 residues. Losses at the gene ends were 6 bases for V and 6 bases for J; bases not matched to a gene: 7. The CDR3 is CASRPTGQNGYTF. The CDR3 nucleotides read TGTGCCAGCAGACCGACAGGGCAGAATGGCTACACCTTC.

This chain uses TRBV6-1 with TRBJ2-5, with D uncertain. V was clipped by 1 base and J by 3 bases, with 12 bases between them. There are 15 residues in the CDR3. The germline V gene has CDR1 MNHNS and CDR2 SASEGT. CDR3 bases: TGTGCCAGCAGTGAAGGCTCGACTTCCAAAGAGACCCAGTACTTC. Translation gives CASSEGSTSKETQYF.

The rearrangement uses TRBV28 and TRBJ1-6; no reliable D call. CDR1 MDHEN and CDR2 SYDVKM come from the germline V gene. V was trimmed by 5 bases and J by 7 bases, leaving 15 bases between them. The CDR3 is made up of 15 amino acids. The CDR3 spells CASSPGQLLNSPLHF. In DNA, the CDR3 is TGTGCCAGCAGTCCCGGGCAGCTCTTAAATTCACCCCTCCACTTT.

In DNA form, the CDR3 reads TGTGCCACCAGCAGAGTGATGGGACTAGCCTACAATGAGCAGTTCTTC. Its protein product is CATSRVMGLAYNEQFF. The chain has TRBV15 and TRBJ2-1, with TRBD2 matching 8 bases. The germline CDR1 and CDR2 sequences are LNHNV and YYDKDF (reference sequence). The CDR3 totals 16 residues. V shed 1 base and J 2 bases; nucleotides not matched to a gene: 4.

The table lists this clone with a few counts. The rearrangement links TRBV27 to TRBJ1-2; D not certain. Germline V gene sequence: CDR1 MNHEY, CDR2 SMNVEV (reference sequence). This CDR3 comprises 14 residues. Trimming took 8 bases from V and 3 from J, leaving 16 bases between them. The CDR3 sequence: CASSLAGTYYGYTF. The CDR3 DNA follows: TGTGCCAGCTCCTTAGCGGGAACCTACTATGGCTACACCTTC.

This sequence joins TRBV19 and TRBJ1-6; possible D gene TRBD1, 5 bases. Germline V gives CDR1 LNHDA, CDR2 SQIVND (reference sequence). The CDR3 loop spans 12 amino acids. V lost 4 bases, J lost 7 bases, and 5 bases lay in between. The CDR3 spells CASSRQNSPLHF. DNA of the CDR3: TGTGCCAGTAGTAGACAGAATTCACCCCTCCACTTT.

The chain combines TRBV7-3 with TRBJ2-2; a possible D gene is TRBD2 (6 bases). The CDR3 spans 19 residues. V lost 2 bases, J lost 5 bases, and 24 bases lay in between. Looked up from germline, CDR1 is SGHTA and CDR2 is FQGTGA. The CDR3 spells CASSLHLISGPGGTGELFF. In nucleotides, the CDR3 is TGTGCCAGCAGCTTACACCTGATTAGCGGCCCCGGCGGGACCGGGGAGCTGTTTTTT.

V gene TRBV7-6 combines with J gene TRBJ2-1, with 7 bases aligning to TRBD1. Per germline, CDR1 SGHVS and CDR2 FNYEAQ. The junction had 7 bases not matched to a gene; V was cut back by 6 bases and J by 5 bases. This CDR3 is built from 14 residues. The CDR3 DNA reads as TGTGCCAGCAGTCCGGGACAGCACAACAATGAGCAGTTCTTC. Translated: CASSPGQHNNEQFF.

The CDR3 is CASSLHTGQGVLYEQYF. CDR3 nucleotides: TGCGCCAGCAGCTTGCACACCGGACAGGGGGTTCTCTACGAGCAGTACTTC. The rearrangement uses TRBV5-1 and TRBJ2-7, with TRBD1 matching over 10 bases. The J segment lost 3 bases and the V segment lost 1 base, leaving 10 bases of the junction unmatched. The CDR3 covers 17 residues. Germline loops: CDR1 SGHRS, CDR2 YFSETQ.

This chain connects TRBV7-5 to TRBJ2-3; TRBD2 was called by the table and not checked on the DNA. TRBV7-5 is recorded as a pseudogene. The length of the CDR3 is 14 residues. The DNA for the CDR3 is TGTGTCAGAAGCTTACCGTCTCTCCCAGATACGCAGTATTTT. It translates to CVRSLPSLPDTQYF.

This chain connects TRBV5-5 to TRBJ2-7; D tentatively reads TRBD1 or TRBD2 (5 bases each). The germline CDR1 and CDR2 sequences are SGHKS and YYEKEE (reference sequence). The CDR3 contains 16 residues. V was shortened by 2 bases and J by 1 base, with 16 bases between the two germline ends. CDR3 residues: CASSFWGRENSYEQYF. The DNA for the CDR3 is TGTGCCAGCAGCTTCTGGGGCAGGGAGAATTCCTACGAGCAGTACTTC.

The rearrangement uses TRBV9 and TRBJ2-3; D not resolved. The CDR3 length is 15 residues. Germline CDR1 SGDLS, CDR2 YYNGEE. Trimming left V 7 bases short and J 2 bases short, with 17 bases between. The CDR3 sequence: CASGLTGDNTDTQYF. Here the CDR3 DNA reads TGTGCCAGCGGGTTAACTGGCGATAACACAGATACGCAGTATTTT.

The table lists this clone with a count of one. This chain joins TRBV7-9 and TRBJ2-7; 8 bases fit TRBD2. J lost 3 bases, V lost 5 bases, and 9 bases had no gene match. The germline V gene has CDR1 SEHNR and CDR2 FQNEAQ (reference sequence). The CDR3 runs 15 residues. CDR3 DNA sequence: TGTGCCAGCAGCCATCGGGCTAGCGGGTTCTACGAGCAGTACTTC. It specifies CASSHRASGFYEQYF.

The chain couples TRBV7-2 to TRBJ1-6, with TRBD1 identical over 7 bases. CDR1 and CDR2 from the germline V gene are SGHTA and FQGNSA. The trim removed 4 bases at V and 6 bases at J, leaving 3 bases unmatched. The CDR3 length is 14 residues. CDR3 DNA: TGTGCCAGCAGCTACCGACAGGGTAATTCACCCCTCCACTTT. It is translated as CASSYRQGNSPLHF.